The 8 T cell receptor beta chains in this list originate from one sample, sequenced in a study of cytomegalovirus exposure and HLA in healthy donors. It was with 60 Vbeta and 13 Jbeta primers that the PCR ran. TCRdb keeps only in-frame clones here, not all; method: immunoSEQ multiplex PCR. The data hold 150,000 to 180,000 clones, with about 76% observed a single time. The material sequenced was PBMCs. The source of these receptors is a young man in good health and CMV-seropositive.

V is TRBV9 and J is TRBJ2-1, with TRBD2 identical over 12 bases. V dropped 4 bases and J dropped 8; count of bases not matched to a gene: 10. Germline V gene data show CDR1 as SGDLS and CDR2 as YYNGEE. This CDR3 spans 16 amino acids. CDR3 nucleotides: TGTGCCAGCAGCCCCCTAGCGGGAGGGCCAGTCCATGAGCAGTTCTTC. It specifies CASSPLAGGPVHEQFF.

The chain combines TRBV11-2 with TRBJ2-2; D is perhaps TRBD2 (7 bases). V lost 8 bases and J lost 0, with 10 bases in between. Germline V gene sequence: CDR1 SGHAT, CDR2 FQNNGV. The CDR3 loop spans 14 amino acids. Here the CDR3 reads CASRRGPNTGELFF. CDR3 coding DNA: TGTGCCAGCCGGCGGGGGCCGAACACCGGGGAGCTGTTTTTT. The full variable domain, its missing parts supplied by reference TRBV11-2 and TRBJ2-2, is EAGVAQSPRYKIIEKRQSVAFWCNPISGHATLYWYQQILGQGPKLLIQFQNNGVVDDSQLPKDRFSAERLKGVDSTLKIQPAKLEDSAVYLCASRRGPNTGELFFGEGSRLTVL.

The chain carries TRBV6-1 and TRBJ1-1; 7 positions match TRBD1. The CDR3 is 12 residues long. Trimming removed 6 bases from V and 6 bases from J; junction bases left unmatched: 4. Per germline, CDR1 MNHNS and CDR2 SASEGT. CDR3 sequence (DNA): TGTGCCAGCAGCTACAGGGGATCTGAAGCTTTCTTT. Encoded protein: CASSYRGSEAFF.

The chain links TRBV27 to TRBJ1-4; 11 bases agree with TRBD1. The V gene's germline CDR1 is MNHEY and CDR2 SMNVEV (reference sequence). V was clipped by 4 bases and J by 7 bases; unmatched bases: 8. CDR3 length: 16 residues. The CDR3 DNA sequence: TGTGCCAGCAGTTCCCATGGACAGGGGGCAAGTGAAAAACTGTTTTTT. Amino acid sequence: CASSSHGQGASEKLFF.

The chain is built from TRBV11-1 and TRBJ2-7; TRBD2 might be the D (5 bases). Per germline, CDR1 SGHAT and CDR2 FQDESV (reference sequence). V lost 0 bases, J lost 2 bases, and 11 bases lay in between. CDR3 length: 15 amino acids. Written as DNA, the CDR3 is TGTGCCAGCAGCTTAGCGCGGGTCGGTCCCTACGAGCAGTACTTC. This sequence encodes CASSLARVGPYEQYF.

Regarding this clone: The sample contains more than one DNA sequence encoding this CDR3. J is TRBJ2-7 and V is TRBV7-2, with D uncertain. V lost 7 bases, J lost 1 base, and 5 bases lay in between. Germline lookup yields CDR1 SGHTA and CDR2 FQGNSA. The CDR3 runs to 11 residues. The DNA for the CDR3 is TGTGCCAGCACTCTATCCTACGAGCAGTACTTC. Protein: CASTLSYEQYF. Filled out from reference TRBV7-2 and TRBJ2-7, the complete variable domain reads GAGVSQSPSNKVTEKGKDVELRCDPISGHTALYWYRQSLGQGLEFLIYFQGNSAPDKSGLPSDRFSAERTGGSVSTLTIQRTQQEDSAVYLCASTLSYEQYFGPGTRLTVT.

This clone occurred once. The chain recombines TRBV11-2 with TRBJ1-6; no reliable D call. V was shortened by 1 base and J by 6 bases, with 10 bases between the two germline ends. There are 15 residues in the CDR3. Germline-derived CDR1 and CDR2 are SGHAT and FQNNGV. The CDR3 here is CASSLGPNSNSPLHF. The CDR3 nucleotides read TGTGCCAGCAGCTTAGGTCCGAACTCTAATTCACCCCTCCACTTT.

The rearrangement joins TRBV19 to TRBJ1-2; 10 bases are a match to TRBD1. The CDR3 is 16 residues long. Germline assignment: CDR1 LNHDA and CDR2 SQIVND (reference sequence). V trimming: 4 bases; J trimming: 2 bases; junction bases outside the gene matches: 7. In nucleotides, the CDR3 is TGTGCCAGTAGTACCAGAAGGGGACAGGGGAACTATGGCTACACCTTC. This sequence encodes CASSTRRGQGNYGYTF.